What follows is one TCR beta chain and its context. Antigen unknown. TCRdb's copy holds only in-frame clones and misses some; the assay was immunoSEQ multiplex PCR. The sample shows under 70,000 clones, roughly 90% of them seen only once. The data belong to a study of cytomegalovirus exposure and HLA in healthy donors. Study-wide results and caveats: Researchers catalogued approximately 160 TCR beta chains as cytomegalovirus-associated. The classifier reportedly diagnosed cytomegalovirus status with high specificity and sensitivity. Rare sequences made up most TCRs, while some public TCRs were found in many donors.

V was pared by 4 bases and J by 4 bases, with 5 bases of the junction left unmatched. CDR3 length: 15 amino acids. Germline V gives CDR1 SGHTA, CDR2 FQGTGA. This clonotype was sampled from a woman between 18 and 30 years old in good health and CMV-seronegative. This chain joins TRBV7-3 and TRBJ2-3; 10 bases align to TRBD2. The specimen was PBMCs. This CDR3 reads CASSSSGSFADTQYF. The CDR3 DNA is TGTGCCAGCAGCTCTAGCGGGAGTTTTGCAGATACGCAGTATTTT.